The 27 T cell receptor beta chains listed next were all sequenced from one sample in a study of vaccination effects on CD4 cells after COVID-19. Using viral peptide pools, the ViraFEST assay grew out antigen-specific CD4+ T cells prior to sequencing. Cultured cells yielded isolated CD4+ T cells after 10 days. This individual contracted SARS-CoV-2 between March and December 2020, as verified by PCR. Assay: immunoSEQ multiplex PCR; the TCRdb copy retains only in-frame clones and omits some. This sample carries 55,000 or so clones, more than 75% of them seen once, and the ten largest clones take 5% to 6.5%. No antigen has been identified for these receptors. Material: CD4+ T cells from PBMCs cultured with HIV peptides, obtained before COVID-19 vaccination. Subset described: HIV-1 Nef peptide pool negative control/reference culture. These TCRs come from a human donor who had a prior SARS-CoV-2 infection.

The J gene is TRBJ1-2, the V gene TRBV19; perhaps TRBD1 as D (5 bases). CDR3 length: 15 amino acids. Trimming pared 3 bases from V and 5 bases from J, leaving 16 bases between. The germline V gene has CDR1 LNHDA and CDR2 SQIVND (reference sequence). CDR3 nucleotides: TGTGCCAGTAGTATTTATAGACAGCGCGATTATGGCTACACCTTC. It encodes CASSIYRQRDYGYTF.

This clone appeared a single time. The chain joins TRBV4-2 to TRBJ1-2, with 7 bases fitting TRBD1. The CDR3 spans 14 residues. CDR1 and CDR2 (germline): LGHNA, YNFKEQ. V was clipped by 4 bases and J by 8 bases; unmatched bases: 10. The CDR3 loop is CASSLTGDSSGYTF. As DNA, the CDR3 is TGTGCCAGCAGCCTTACAGGGGATAGCTCGGGCTACACCTTC.

CDR3: CASSIRVQETQYF. The CDR3 coding sequence is TGTGCCAGTAGTATTAGGGTCCAAGAGACCCAGTACTTC. The V gene is TRBV19, the J gene TRBJ2-5; the D is unclear. This CDR3 contains 13 residues. Trimming took off 3 bases at V and 1 base at J, with 6 bases between the two ends. The germline gives CDR1 LNHDA, CDR2 SQIVND (reference sequence).

J is TRBJ1-2 and V is TRBV19, with no clear D. CDR3 size: 12 residues. Germline values: CDR1 LNHDA, CDR2 SQIVND (reference sequence). Trimming stripped 4 bases from V and 2 bases from J, with 5 bases between. CDR3 protein: CASSRVNYGYTF. As DNA, the CDR3 is TGTGCCAGTAGTAGGGTGAACTATGGCTACACCTTC.

The chain is built from TRBV6-1 and TRBJ2-5, with D unclear. This CDR3 spans 18 amino acids. Trimming removed 0 bases at V and 5 bases at J, with 22 bases between. Per germline, CDR1 MNHNS and CDR2 SASEGT. This CDR3 reads CASSEARRFSSILETQYF. The CDR3 DNA reads as TGTGCCAGCAGTGAAGCCCGCCGGTTCTCTAGTATCTTGGAGACCCAGTACTTC.

This clone has just a few counts. The rearrangement uses TRBV11-3 and TRBJ2-1, with D tentatively TRBD1 or TRBD2 (5 bases each). Germline-derived CDR1 and CDR2 are SGHNT and YENEEA. The CDR3 has 19 amino acids. V was clipped by 0 bases and J by 0 bases, with 18 bases between them. The CDR3 is CASSLEGRTLTSSYNEQFF. Here the CDR3 DNA reads TGTGCCAGCAGCTTAGAGGGGCGGACTCTCACTAGCTCCTACAATGAGCAGTTCTTC.

The chain employs TRBV11-2 and TRBJ2-1; D is undetermined. Per germline, CDR1 SGHAT and CDR2 FQNNGV. Trimming pared 0 bases from V and 12 bases from J, leaving 15 bases between. The CDR3 contains 14 residues. CDR3 nucleotide sequence: TGTGCCAGCAGCTTAGAGTCGGTAGGGTCAGGGCAGTTCTTC. Its translation: CASSLESVGSGQFF.

V and J are TRBV6-2 or TRBV6-3 and TRBJ2-5; 10 bases map to TRBD2. Germline trimming cut 7 bases from V and 14 bases from J; bases unmatched to any gene: 19. The germline V gene has CDR1 MNHEY and CDR2 SVGEGT. The CDR3 is 15 residues long. The CDR3 region is CASTPGLVAGGKAYF. The CDR3, as DNA: TGTGCCAGCACCCCCGGGTTGGTAGCGGGAGGAAAGGCTTACTTC.

This clone has a handful of counts. The chain recombines TRBV30 with TRBJ2-5; a possible D gene is TRBD1 (6 bases). The length of the CDR3 is 14 residues. Germline assignment: CDR1 GTSNPN and CDR2 SVGIG (reference sequence). Trimming took 2 bases from V and 0 from J, leaving 10 bases between them. DNA for the CDR3: TGTGCCTGGAGTCCAGGACAGTACCAAGAGACCCAGTACTTC. Translating it yields CAWSPGQYQETQYF.

The chain employs TRBV5-6 and TRBJ2-5; 8 bases are a match to TRBD1. The length of the CDR3 is 14 residues. Per germline, CDR1 SGHDT and CDR2 YYEEEE. Trimming at V came to 5 bases and at J to 5 bases, leaving 8 bases not matched to a gene. The CDR3 region is CASRYDRGWETQYF. The CDR3 DNA reads as TGTGCCAGCAGATACGACAGGGGATGGGAGACCCAGTACTTC.

This chain links TRBV7-9 with TRBJ2-5; 8 bases line up with TRBD1. Germline CDR1 reads SEHNR; CDR2 reads FQNEAQ (reference sequence). V shed 3 bases, J shed 5 bases, and the junction held 5 bases outside the gene matches. This CDR3 is 14 amino acids long. CDR3 nucleotides: TGTGCCAGCAGCTTGCAGGGGGCGCAGGAGACCCAGTACTTC. It specifies CASSLQGAQETQYF.

CDR3 amino acids: CASSSPRIVSNQPQHF. The CDR3 DNA reads as TGTGCCAGCAGTTCCCCGCGGATCGTCAGCAATCAGCCCCAGCATTTT. V usage is TRBV6-6 and J usage is TRBJ1-5; D remains unclear. Trimming shortened V by 4 bases and J by 1 base, and 14 bases separated the two germline ends. Germline CDR1 is MNHNY and CDR2 is SVGAGI (reference sequence). The CDR3 extends over 16 amino acids.

The chain is built from TRBV18 and TRBJ2-5; 7 bases line up with TRBD2. The CDR3 loop spans 15 amino acids. The germline V gene encodes CDR1 KGHSH and CDR2 LQKENI. Losses at the gene ends were 1 base for V and 7 bases for J; bases not matched to a gene: 9. The CDR3 DNA reads as TGTGCCAGCTCACCACAGCACCAGCGGGGTGGGACCCAGTACTTC. Translated, it gives CASSPQHQRGGTQYF.

The rearrangement uses TRBV2 and TRBJ2-4, with a weak D call TRBD1 (7 bases). This CDR3 comprises 15 residues. V lost 3 bases, J lost 3 bases, and 12 bases lay in between. CDR1 and CDR2 from the germline V gene are SNHLY and FYNNEI. CDR3 in amino acids: CASSENRGGKNIQYF. CDR3 DNA: TGTGCCAGCAGTGAGAACAGGGGAGGCAAAAACATTCAGTACTTC.

The genes are TRBV4-1 and TRBJ1-1, with TRBD1 matching 7 bases. CDR1 MGHRA and CDR2 YSYEKL come from the germline V gene. The V gene end was trimmed by 2 bases and the J gene end by 0 bases; junction bases not matched to a gene: 24. CDR3 length equals 22 residues. The CDR3 protein is CASSQIDFWRGRDSRMNTEAFF. DNA for the CDR3: TGCGCCAGCAGCCAAATTGATTTCTGGAGGGGACGGGACAGTAGGATGAACACTGAAGCTTTCTTT.

This clone came up a few times. The V and J genes are TRBV14 and TRBJ1-2, with 9 nucleotides matching TRBD1. Losses at the gene ends were 5 bases for V and 7 bases for J; bases not matched to a gene: 8. Germline CDR1 reads SGHDN; CDR2 reads FVKESK. This CDR3 is built from 14 residues. CDR3 bases: TGTGCCAGCAGCTTAACAGGGGGCCTTGTTGGCTACACCTTC. Its translation: CASSLTGGLVGYTF.

This clone was seen a few times. The chain recombines TRBV7-2 with TRBJ1-5; tentative D call: TRBD1 (5 bases). V was shortened by 9 bases and J by 5 bases, with 11 bases between the two germline ends. This CDR3 is built from 12 residues. Germline values: CDR1 SGHTA, CDR2 FQGNSA. The CDR3 loop reads CASTLGDQPQHF. The CDR3 DNA reads TGTGCCAGTACTTTAGGGGATCAGCCCCAGCATTTT.

The V call is TRBV7-9, the J call TRBJ1-2, with D uncertain. Germline values: CDR1 SEHNR, CDR2 FQNEAQ (reference sequence). This CDR3 has 13 amino acids. V lost 5 bases and J 10 bases, leaving 17 bases between the germline ends. The CDR3 DNA sequence: TGTGCCAGCAGCCCCACCGTCGGCGGATCCTACACCTTC. Protein: CASSPTVGGSYTF.

The chain has TRBV28 and TRBJ2-3, with 7 bases that match TRBD2. The CDR3 has 14 amino acids. From germline, CDR1 is MDHEN and CDR2 SYDVKM. V dropped 6 bases and J dropped 2; count of bases not matched to a gene: 5. The CDR3 DNA sequence: TGTGCCAGCAGCTTTAGCGGGTCCACAGATACGCAGTATTTT. It encodes CASSFSGSTDTQYF.

The gene calls are TRBV9 and TRBJ2-7; D gene uncertain. The CDR3 has 14 residues. The germline CDR1 and CDR2 sequences are SGDLS and YYNGEE. Trimming left V 2 bases short and J 4 bases short, with 13 bases between. The CDR3 DNA reads TGTGCCAGCAGCGTCAGCCCTAGTAAGTACGAGCAGTACTTC. Residues: CASSVSPSKYEQYF.

The CDR3 region is CASSLPLAGGLHEQYF. The CDR3 DNA reads as TGCGCCAGCAGCCTTCCCTTAGCGGGAGGGCTCCACGAGCAGTACTTC. The chain employs TRBV5-1 and TRBJ2-7; 11 nucleotides match TRBD2. The trim removed 4 bases at V and 5 bases at J, leaving 11 bases unmatched. Germline V gene lookup returns CDR1 SGHRS and CDR2 YFSETQ. CDR3 length: 16 amino acids.

V gene TRBV6-6 combines with J gene TRBJ1-5; tentative D call: TRBD1 (5 bases). The CDR3 consists of 12 residues. Germline CDR1 and CDR2: MNHNY and SVGAGI (reference sequence). V was pared by 6 bases and J by 4 bases, with 7 bases between. The CDR3 is CASSGGNQPQHF. In nucleotides, the CDR3 is TGTGCCAGCAGCGGGGGGAATCAGCCCCAGCATTTT.

V and J are TRBV7-9 and TRBJ2-4; D gene uncertain. CDR1 and CDR2 from the germline V gene are SEHNR and FQNEAQ (reference sequence). V was trimmed by 4 bases and J by 5 bases, leaving 15 bases between them. This CDR3 comprises 15 residues. In nucleotides, the CDR3 is TGTGCCAGCAGCTCCCACTCAGGAGCACAAAACATTCAGTACTTC. This translates into CASSSHSGAQNIQYF.

The J gene is TRBJ2-1, the V gene TRBV20-1; D is undetermined. There are 13 residues in the CDR3. Germline CDR1 reads DFQATT; CDR2 reads SNEGSKA (reference sequence). Trimming shortened V by 3 bases and J by 3 bases, and 9 bases separated the two germline ends. This CDR3 is CSASIGYYNEQFF. The CDR3, as DNA: TGCAGTGCTAGTATCGGCTACTACAATGAGCAGTTCTTC.

This clone has a handful of counts. This chain uses TRBV5-4 with TRBJ2-7, with D unresolved. Trimming shortened V by 0 bases and J by 3 bases, and 16 bases separated the two germline ends. This CDR3 has 16 amino acids. Looked up from germline, CDR1 is SGHNT and CDR2 is YYREEE (reference sequence). The DNA of the CDR3 is TGTGCCAGCAGCTTGGGGGTAAGCTCTTATAGCTACGAGCAGTACTTC. Translating it yields CASSLGVSSYSYEQYF.

The V and J genes are TRBV4-1 and TRBJ2-7; possibly TRBD1 for D (6 bases). From germline, CDR1 is MGHRA and CDR2 YSYEKL. The germline V and J ends were trimmed by 0 bases and 4 bases, with 16 bases remaining between them. CDR3 length: 16 amino acids. The CDR3 DNA follows: TGCGCCAGCAGCCAAGATCGATGGACAGAATCTTACGAGCAGTACTTC. Encoded protein: CASSQDRWTESYEQYF.

CDR3 sequence: CASSQSDLWDRPSTDTQYF. CDR3 bases: TGTGCCAGCAGCCAAAGTGACCTGTGGGACAGGCCTAGCACAGATACGCAGTATTTT. V and J are TRBV3-1 (or the pseudogene TRBV3-2) and TRBJ2-3; 8 nucleotides agree with TRBD1. The ends lost 2 bases at V and 0 bases at J; junction bases unmatched: 13. Germline CDR1 is LGHDT and CDR2 is YNNKEL (reference sequence). The length of the CDR3 is 19 residues.